This is a list of T cell receptor beta chains from one sample in a study of cytomegalovirus exposure and HLA in healthy donors. The table came from immunoSEQ multiplex PCR; TCRdb's copy has only in-frame clones and leaves some out. The sample has about 110,000 clones. Sample: PBMCs. The source of these receptors is a man under 40 in good health and CMV-seronegative. Each CDR3 is given with its conserved first and last residue. The D gene is left open where the match is weak.

CDR3aa,CDR3nt,v_gene,j_gene,d_gene
CASYTGGNTIYF,TGTGCCAGCTACACAGGGGGAAACACCATATATTTT,TRBV6-6,TRBJ1-3,.
CASSAPGLAEETQYF,TGTGCCAGCAGCGCCCCGGGACTAGCGGAAGAGACCCAGTACTTC,TRBV5-6,TRBJ2-5,TRBD2
CASSQEGGVGEQFF,TGCGCCAGCAGCCAAGAAGGCGGCGTCGGCGAGCAGTTCTTC,TRBV4-3,TRBJ2-1,.
CASSLASPPPGTGGLGQPQHF,TGTGCCAGCAGCTTAGCCTCACCCCCGCCGGGGACAGGGGGCCTGGGGCAGCCCCAGCATTTT,TRBV7-2,TRBJ1-5,TRBD1
CASNLRRGGDEQYF,TGTGCCAGCAACCTTAGACGGGGGGGCGACGAGCAGTACTTC,TRBV7-2,TRBJ2-7,TRBD2
CASSRDRALDQPQHF,TGTGCCAGTAGTAGGGACAGGGCACTCGATCAGCCCCAGCATTTT,TRBV19,TRBJ1-5,TRBD1
CAWSTLGQGPGRYF,TGTGCCTGGAGTACCCTAGGACAGGGGCCGGGTAGGTACTTC,TRBV30,TRBJ2-5,TRBD1
CASSLDQGLSTDTQYF,TGTGCCAGCAGCTTAGACCAGGGACTGAGCACAGATACGCAGTATTTT,TRBV11-2,TRBJ2-3,.
CASSAAISNNEQFF,TGTGCCAGCTCCGCGGCCATAAGTAACAATGAGCAGTTCTTC,TRBV18,TRBJ2-1,.
CASSLSETQYF,TGTGCCAGCAGCTTATCGGAGACCCAGTACTTC,TRBV11-2,TRBJ2-5,.
CASSAGTAYGYTF,TGTGCCAGCAGCGCTGGGACAGCCTATGGCTACACCTTC,TRBV7-9,TRBJ1-2,TRBD1
CASSTTGGNQPQHF,TGTGCCAGTAGTACGACAGGAGGCAATCAGCCCCAGCATTTT,TRBV19,TRBJ1-5,.
CASRPDSGAGETQYF,TGTGCCAGCAGGCCGGACAGCGGGGCTGGAGAGACCCAGTACTTC,TRBV5-4,TRBJ2-5,.
CASSPGQGLGYEQYF,TGTGCCAGCAGCCCCGGACAGGGATTGGGATACGAGCAGTACTTC,TRBV7-3,TRBJ2-7,TRBD1
CASSHLGDTEAFF,TGCGCCAGCAGCCATCTGGGAGACACTGAAGCTTTCTTT,TRBV4-3,TRBJ1-1,.
CASSQLITGKNIQYF,TGTGCCAGCAGCCAACTCATAACAGGGAAAAACATTCAGTACTTC,TRBV4-2,TRBJ2-4,.
CAISEPTGLLTDTQYF,TGTGCCATCAGTGAGCCCACAGGATTACTCACAGATACGCAGTATTTT,TRBV10-3,TRBJ2-3,.
CASSLVSQGVGGGANVLTF,TGTGCCAGCAGCTTGGTATCGCAGGGGGTGGGTGGTGGGGCCAACGTCCTGACTTTC,TRBV5-6,TRBJ2-6,TRBD1
CASSPRRTGGDTEAFF,TGTGCCAGTAGTCCTAGGAGGACAGGGGGGGACACTGAAGCTTTCTTT,TRBV19,TRBJ1-1,TRBD1
CASSAKTGGGTGELFF,TGTGCCAGCAGCGCGAAGACTGGGGGAGGGACCGGGGAGCTGTTTTTT,TRBV5-4,TRBJ2-2,TRBD2
CASTPGGIVGEQYF,TGTGCCAGCACCCCAGGCGGGATCGTCGGAGAGCAGTACTTC,TRBV7-6,TRBJ2-7,.
CASSDRGPYEQYF,TGTGCCAGCAGTGATAGGGGGCCGTACGAGCAGTACTTC,TRBV6-1,TRBJ2-7,TRBD1
CASSVGVGGAYNEQFF,TGTGCCAGCAGCGTAGGGGTGGGGGGGGCCTACAATGAGCAGTTCTTC,TRBV9,TRBJ2-1,TRBD2
CASSGSRGTSTDTQYF,TGCGCCAGCAGCGGTTCGCGGGGGACTAGCACAGATACGCAGTATTTT,TRBV5-1,TRBJ2-3,TRBD2
CASSLDLNYGYTF,TGTGCCAGCAGCTTGGACTTAAACTATGGCTACACCTTC,TRBV11-2,TRBJ1-2,.
CASSSGLAGTDTQYF,TGTGCCAGCAGCTCGGGACTAGCAGGCACAGATACGCAGTATTTT,TRBV5-4,TRBJ2-3,TRBD2
CASTRTPPLRTTNTGELFF,TGTGCCAGCACCCGCACACCCCCCCTAAGGACAACGAACACCGGGGAGCTGTTTTTT,TRBV27,TRBJ2-2,.
CASSVTSSGGKTGELFF,TGTGCCAGCAGCGTTACGTCTAGCGGGGGGAAAACCGGGGAGCTGTTTTTT,TRBV9,TRBJ2-2,TRBD2
CASSQFSIADRSEQFF,TGCGCCAGCAGCCAATTCTCAATAGCGGACAGGTCTGAGCAGTTCTTC,TRBV4-1,TRBJ2-1,.
CACSRTGDSYEQYF,TGTGCCTGCTCCCGGACAGGCGACTCCTACGAGCAGTACTTC,TRBV28,TRBJ2-7,TRBD1
CASSLALEARSPLHF,TGCGCCAGCAGCTTGGCCCTGGAGGCGAGATCACCCCTCCACTTT,TRBV5-1,TRBJ1-6,.
CASSPEVLAGELFF,TGTGCCAGCAGCCCAGAGGTACTAGCCGGGGAGCTGTTTTTT,TRBV27,TRBJ2-2,.
CASRRDRVVIQPQHF,TGTGCCAGCAGACGCGACAGGGTAGTTATACAGCCCCAGCATTTT,TRBV2,TRBJ1-5,TRBD1
CASSLRRVDGYTF,TGTGCCAGCAGCTTGCGCAGGGTGGATGGCTACACCTTC,TRBV5-4,TRBJ1-2,.
CASRPGRGRNTEAFF,TGTGCAAGTCGCCCCGGGCGGGGGCGTAACACTGAAGCTTTCTTT,TRBV12-2,TRBJ1-1,.
CASSLIANAGYTF,TGTGCCAGCAGCTTAATTGCGAATGCCGGCTACACCTTC,TRBV7-9,TRBJ1-2,.
CASSFWTGGGETQYF,TGTGCCAGCAGCTTTTGGACAGGGGGTGGGGAGACCCAGTACTTC,TRBV7-9,TRBJ2-5,TRBD1
CASRAWDSSYEQYF,TGTGCCAGCAGGGCTTGGGACAGCTCCTACGAACAGTACTTC,TRBV27,TRBJ2-7,TRBD1
CASRQGSSYNEQFF,TGTGCCAGCAGACAGGGGAGCTCCTACAATGAGCAGTTCTTC,TRBV7-8,TRBJ2-1,TRBD1
CASSPRQGWNTEAFF,TGTGCCAGCAGTCCCCGACAGGGATGGAACACTGAAGCTTTCTTT,TRBV27,TRBJ1-1,TRBD1